The TCR beta chain described here comes from a study of control samples from healthy donors and cancer patients. After removal of 4 bases from V and 0 bases from J, the junction contained 7 bases not matched to a gene. The germline CDR1 and CDR2 sequences are MGHRA and YSYEKL. This CDR3 comprises 17 residues. Here immunoSEQ multiplex PCR was the method, and the copy in TCRdb shows in-frame clones only, minus some. This sample carries around 200,000 clones, just under 95% of them seen once, and the ten largest clones take roughly 1.6%. The sequenced sample consisted of blood. This clonotype was sampled from a man aged 18-30 years in good health. The genes are TRBV4-1 and TRBJ2-4, with TRBD2 matching over 9 bases. The CDR3 sequence: CASSRNSGGQAKNIQYF. CDR3 nucleotide sequence: TGCGCCAGCAGCCGAAATAGCGGGGGCCAAGCCAAAAACATTCAGTACTTC.